The 27 T cell receptor beta chains given below trace back to one sample, sequenced in a study of T cell responses to AZD1222 COVID-19 vaccine. Sequencing used immunoSEQ multiplex PCR; TCRdb keeps in-frame clones, though not all of them. In the table there are roughly 130,000 clones, 80% to 95% of which are singletons. The sequencing used peripheral blood, collected on day 0 of AZD1222 vaccination. The source is an adult in good health.

The chain couples TRBV18 to TRBJ1-2; D possibly corresponds to TRBD1 (5 bases). The CDR3 has 12 residues. Germline V CDR1 and CDR2: KGHSH, LQKENI. V was pared by 6 bases and J by 6 bases, with 11 bases between. The DNA for the CDR3 is TGTGCCAGCTCTGGGGGATTGAATGGCTACACCTTC. This codes for CASSGGLNGYTF.

The rearrangement uses TRBV5-4 and TRBJ1-2; D is unclear. The CDR3 extends over 13 amino acids. Between the trimmed V and J ends, which lost 2 bases and 8 bases, there was a span of 13 bases. Germline values: CDR1 SGHNT, CDR2 YYREEE (reference sequence). Here the CDR3 reads CASSLTPEYGYTF. The CDR3 DNA is TGTGCCAGCAGCTTAACCCCAGAGTACGGCTACACCTTC.

This clone has just one count. The genes are TRBV5-1 and TRBJ1-1; D is ambiguous. V gave up 3 bases and J gave up 1 base, with 10 bases separating them. The germline V gene has CDR1 SGHRS and CDR2 YFSETQ. The CDR3 spans 14 residues. CDR3 DNA sequence: TGCGCCAGCAGCTCTTTCGCCGGGAACACTGAAGCTTTCTTT. Protein sequence: CASSSFAGNTEAFF.

This chain connects TRBV7-3 to TRBJ2-1; perhaps TRBD2 as D (6 bases). In germline, CDR1 is SGHTA, CDR2 FQGTGA. This CDR3 region has 14 residues. V lost 5 bases to trimming and J lost 3 bases, with 11 bases between them. The DNA for the CDR3 is TGTGCCAGCAGCCGGGACTCCCACTACAATGAGCAGTTCTTC. Translating it yields CASSRDSHYNEQFF.

The chain joins TRBV27 to TRBJ1-5, with 9 bases that match TRBD1. The germline gives CDR1 MNHEY, CDR2 SMNVEV (reference sequence). V lost 11 bases and J lost 3; bases outside the gene matches: 11. The CDR3 length is 15 residues. Written as DNA, the CDR3 is TGTGCCCCCACGGGGACAGGGAAACCCAATCAGCCCCAGCATTTT. As protein: CAPTGTGKPNQPQHF.

The chain is built from TRBV20-1 and TRBJ1-1; 7 bases fit TRBD1. This CDR3 contains 12 residues. After removal of 5 bases from V and 7 bases from J, the junction contained 7 bases not matched to a gene. Germline V gene lookup returns CDR1 DFQATT and CDR2 SNEGSKA (reference sequence). CDR3 loop: CSAGGQDREAFF. As DNA, the CDR3 is TGCAGTGCTGGTGGACAGGACCGTGAAGCTTTCTTT.

This chain joins TRBV11-3 and TRBJ2-5, with 11 nucleotides matching TRBD1. Germline values: CDR1 SGHNT, CDR2 YENEEA. V lost 4 bases to trimming and J lost 4 bases; unmatched junction nucleotides: 2. The CDR3 sequence is 14 residues long. The DNA of the CDR3 is TGTGCCAGCAGCTGGGGGACAGGGGGAGAGACCCAGTACTTC. Its protein product is CASSWGTGGETQYF.

This chain connects TRBV28 to TRBJ1-3; the match to TRBD1 covers 7 bases. The CDR3 sequence is 14 residues long. Germline values: CDR1 MDHEN, CDR2 SYDVKM. With V trimmed by 7 bases and J by 0 bases, 3 bases remained unmatched. The CDR3 protein is CASIGTASGNTIYF. The CDR3, as DNA: TGTGCCAGCATAGGGACAGCCTCTGGAAACACCATATATTTT. Full variable domain (outside the CDR3, taken from reference TRBV28 and TRBJ1-3): DVKVTQSSRYLVKRTGEKVFLECVQDMDHENMFWYRQDPGLGLRLIYFSYDVKMKEKGDIPEGYSVSREKKERFSLILESASTNQTSMYLCASIGTASGNTIYFGEGSWLTVV.

V gene TRBV5-1 combines with J gene TRBJ1-4, with D hard to call. This CDR3 region has 14 residues. V lost 1 base, J lost 1 base, and 5 bases lay in between. Germline CDR1 is SGHRS and CDR2 is YFSETQ. CDR3 coding DNA: TGCGCCAGCAGCTTGTACGGAACTAATGAAAAACTGTTTTTT. This gives the protein CASSLYGTNEKLFF.

Here the CDR3 reads CASSRGGGAIKNIQYF. CDR3 nucleotide sequence: TGCGCCAGCAGCCGAGGAGGGGGCGCGATCAAAAACATTCAGTACTTC. The J gene is TRBJ2-4, the V gene TRBV5-1; a weak D match, TRBD1 (7 bases). The CDR3 is made up of 16 amino acids. The germline V gene encodes CDR1 SGHRS and CDR2 YFSETQ. V gave up 4 bases and J gave up 3 bases, with 17 bases separating them.

This sequence joins TRBV4-2 and TRBJ1-1, with 8 bases lining up with TRBD1. The germline CDR1 and CDR2 sequences are LGHNA and YNFKEQ. The CDR3 extends over 16 amino acids. With V trimmed by 0 bases and J by 6 bases, 9 bases remained unmatched. CDR3 region: CASSQDLRQGSAEAFF. For the CDR3, the DNA is TGTGCCAGCAGCCAAGATTTGAGACAGGGGTCTGCTGAAGCTTTCTTT.

The rearrangement joins TRBV15 to TRBJ1-3; no definite D call. Between the trimmed V and J ends, which lost 2 bases and 0 bases, there was a span of 8 bases. This CDR3 comprises 15 residues. CDR1 and CDR2 from the germline V gene are LNHNV and YYDKDF (reference sequence). Here the CDR3 reads CATSRTTVSGNTIYF. The CDR3 DNA follows: TGTGCCACCAGCAGAACGACTGTCTCTGGAAACACCATATATTTT. Full variable domain (outside the CDR3, taken from reference TRBV15 and TRBJ1-3): DAMVIQNPRYQVTQFGKPVTLSCSQTLNHNVMYWYQQKSSQAPKLLFHYYDKDFNNEADTPDNFQSRRPNTSFCFLDIRSPGLGDTAMYLCATSRTTVSGNTIYFGEGSWLTVV.

The V call is TRBV27, the J call TRBJ2-7; D is tentatively TRBD1 or TRBD2 (6 bases each). Germline CDR1 MNHEY, CDR2 SMNVEV (reference sequence). The CDR3 runs 15 residues. V shed 6 bases and J shed 4 bases, with 19 bases lying between them. The CDR3 region has the DNA TGTGCCAGCAGGGGATGGGCCGGGGGCAATTACGAGCAGTACTTC. Its translation is CASRGWAGGNYEQYF.

This rearrangement joins TRBV5-1 to TRBJ1-1; no clear D. CDR3 length: 13 residues. Germline CDR1 is SGHRS and CDR2 is YFSETQ. V was trimmed by 2 bases and J by 2 bases, leaving 7 bases between them. For the CDR3, the DNA is TGCGCCAGCAGCTTTAACCGTAACACTGAAGCTTTCTTT. Translating it yields CASSFNRNTEAFF.

V and J are TRBV6-5 and TRBJ1-5, with 9 bases matching TRBD1. The CDR3 is 14 amino acids. Unmatched junction bases numbered 9, after V lost 8 bases and J lost 7 bases. Germline assignment: CDR1 MNHEY and CDR2 SVGAGI. DNA for the CDR3: TGTGCCAGCGGAGGACAGGGGATAGGACAGCCCCAGCATTTT. This translates into CASGGQGIGQPQHF.

The chain has TRBV28 and TRBJ2-7; 8 nucleotides match TRBD2. V trimming: 5 bases; J trimming: 0 bases; junction bases outside the gene matches: 3. CDR1 and CDR2 (germline): MDHEN, SYDVKM. CDR3 size: 14 residues. The CDR3 sequence: CASSPGGDSYEQYF. In DNA, the CDR3 is TGTGCCAGCAGTCCCGGGGGGGACTCCTACGAGCAGTACTTC.

The V and J genes are TRBV11-3 and TRBJ2-1, with unresolved D. The CDR3 is made up of 14 amino acids. Per the germline V gene, CDR1 is SGHNT and CDR2 is YENEEA. Trimming pared 2 bases from V and 4 bases from J, leaving 9 bases between. CDR3 region: CASSLRVGYNEQFF. CDR3 DNA: TGTGCCAGCAGCTTAAGGGTGGGGTACAATGAGCAGTTCTTC.

This rearrangement joins TRBV28 to TRBJ2-7, with D unclear. The CDR3 length is 10 residues. The germline V gene has CDR1 MDHEN and CDR2 SYDVKM. V was shortened by 9 bases and J by 7 bases, with 10 bases between the two germline ends. CDR3 nucleotides: TGTGCCAGTGGAGAGAGGGAGCAGTACTTC. This codes for CASGEREQYF. The full variable domain, its missing parts supplied by reference TRBV28 and TRBJ2-7, is DVKVTQSSRYLVKRTGEKVFLECVQDMDHENMFWYRQDPGLGLRLIYFSYDVKMKEKGDIPEGYSVSREKKERFSLILESASTNQTSMYLCASGEREQYFGPGTRLTVT.

This chain links TRBV3-1 (or the pseudogene TRBV3-2) with TRBJ1-1, with a weak D call TRBD1 (6 bases). V lost 4 bases and J 7 bases, leaving 13 bases between the germline ends. CDR3 size: 13 residues. Germline lookup yields CDR1 LGHDT and CDR2 YNNKEL (reference sequence). This chain's CDR3 is CASSLRGAGEAFF. CDR3 nucleotide sequence: TGTGCCAGCAGCCTGAGGGGGGCAGGTGAAGCTTTCTTT.

The chain carries TRBV11-2 and TRBJ2-7; D is unclear. Germline V gene lookup returns CDR1 SGHAT and CDR2 FQNNGV. This CDR3 spans 11 amino acids. V lost 2 bases to trimming and J lost 5 bases, with 4 bases between them. The CDR3, as DNA: TGTGCCAGCAGCTTATCCCACGAGCAGTACTTC. This encodes CASSLSHEQYF.

The rearrangement joins TRBV7-9 to TRBJ2-7; D is unresolved. The CDR3 sequence is 13 residues long. Trimming took off 3 bases at V and 5 bases at J, with 11 bases between the two ends. Germline V gene data show CDR1 as SEHNR and CDR2 as FQNEAQ (reference sequence). The CDR3 nucleotides read TGTGCCAGCAGCTTTCTCTTCCCTGACGAGCAGTACTTC. Encoded protein: CASSFLFPDEQYF. Full variable domain (outside the CDR3, taken from reference TRBV7-9 and TRBJ2-7): DTGVSQNPRHKITKRGQNVTFRCDPISEHNRLYWYRQTLGQGPEFLTYFQNEAQLEKSRLLSDRFSAERPKGSFSTLEIQRTEQGDSAMYLCASSFLFPDEQYFGPGTRLTVT.

The chain combines TRBV5-4 with TRBJ2-6, with D perhaps assigned TRBD1 or TRBD2 (5 bases each). Per the germline V gene, CDR1 is SGHNT and CDR2 is YYREEE (reference sequence). The V end lost 3 bases, the J end lost 0 bases, and 10 bases lay between the germline ends. CDR3 size: 16 residues. CDR3 nucleotides: TGTGCCAGCAGCTGGGACCGCAGCTCTGGGGCCAACGTCCTGACTTTC. This gives the protein CASSWDRSSGANVLTF.

The chain employs TRBV9 and TRBJ2-3, with D hard to call. The germline V gene encodes CDR1 SGDLS and CDR2 YYNGEE. The CDR3 extends over 14 amino acids. The germline V and J ends were trimmed by 0 bases and 6 bases, with 11 bases remaining between them. Here the CDR3 reads CASSVEPPGDTQYF. The DNA for the CDR3 is TGTGCCAGCAGCGTAGAGCCTCCGGGCGATACGCAGTATTTT.

The J gene is TRBJ2-1, the V gene TRBV4-1; D unresolved. The CDR3 is made up of 12 amino acids. V lost 2 bases, J lost 9 bases, and 8 bases lay in between. Germline V lookup: CDR1 MGHRA, CDR2 YSYEKL. The CDR3 reads CASSQLGGEQFF. For the CDR3, the DNA is TGCGCCAGCAGCCAATTGGGTGGTGAGCAGTTCTTC.

The chain recombines TRBV3-1 (or the pseudogene TRBV3-2) with TRBJ2-2; D is perhaps TRBD1 or TRBD2 (5 bases each). The CDR3 covers 17 residues. The germline CDR1 and CDR2 sequences are LGHDT and YNNKEL (reference sequence). Trimming removed 3 bases at V and 4 bases at J, with 18 bases between. CDR3 sequence (DNA): TGTGCCAGCAGCCACCTAAGGGGACCGACGGGCACCGGGGAGCTGTTTTTT. Translated: CASSHLRGPTGTGELFF.

The V gene is TRBV7-8, the J gene TRBJ1-5; D is unclear. CDR1 is SGHVS and CDR2 is FQNEAQ in the germline V gene. V lost 2 bases and J lost 9, with 14 bases in between. The CDR3 sequence is 14 residues long. DNA for the CDR3: TGTGCCAGCAGCTTATTCGGGGAGCCTAGGCCCCAGCATTTT. It is translated as CASSLFGEPRPQHF.

Notes on this clone: An end of the junction does not agree with germline; a read error may underlie this. The chain couples TRBV6-1 to TRBJ1-5; D is undetermined. Germline lookup yields CDR1 MNHNS and CDR2 SASEGT. The CDR3 sequence is 11 residues long. The CDR3 sequence: CASREDQPQHF. Here the CDR3 DNA reads TGTGCCAGCAGGGAAGATCAGCCCCAGCATTTT.